These T cell receptor beta chains were read from a single sample in a study of T cells in Graves' hyperthyroidism and ophthalmopathy. One entry per CDR3 protein results from TCRdb running MiXCR on the multiplex PCR reads. The sample lists 490,000 or so distinct CDR3 sequences, less than 25% occurring once. The material sequenced was blood. The receptors come from an older woman with Graves' ophthalmopathy. The CDR3 runs from the conserved cysteine through the conserved F or W. The order of the fields is CDR3 DNA, CDR3 protein, clone size, V gene, D gene, J gene. D genes are given only for firm matches. Only part of the rows carry a size: once, few, many, or a class if the clone is expanded.

CDR3 DNA: TGCAGCGTTGCGACTTTGGGGGGTGAGCAGTTCTTC
CDR3 protein: CSVATLGGEQFF
clone size: few
V gene: TRBV29-1
D gene: NA
J gene: TRBJ2-1

CDR3 DNA: TGCAGTGCTAGGGGGACCGGGACAGGGGGCACAGATACGCAGTATTTT
CDR3 protein: CSARGTGTGGTDTQYF
clone size: NA
V gene: TRBV20-1
D gene: TRBD1
J gene: TRBJ2-3

CDR3 DNA: TGTGCCACCCGAGTGGCGGGCAGCGGGAGCTACGAGCAGTACTTC
CDR3 protein: CATRVAGSGSYEQYF
clone size: few
V gene: TRBV24-1
D gene: TRBD2
J gene: TRBJ2-7

CDR3 DNA: TGTGCCAGCTCACCCCCCCAGGGCACTGAAGCTTTCTTT
CDR3 protein: CASSPPQGTEAFF
clone size: NA
V gene: TRBV18
D gene: NA
J gene: TRBJ1-1

CDR3 DNA: TGCAGTGCTAAACTAACGAACACCGGGGAGCTGTTTTTT
CDR3 protein: CSAKLTNTGELFF
clone size: few
V gene: TRBV20-1
D gene: NA
J gene: TRBJ2-2

CDR3 DNA: TGCGCCAGCAGCACGGGGACAGGGGGCTACGAGCAGTACTTC
CDR3 protein: CASSTGTGGYEQYF
clone size: NA
V gene: TRBV5-1
D gene: TRBD1
J gene: TRBJ2-7

CDR3 DNA: TGTGCCAGCAGCTCCATTCTCGGGGCAGATACGCAGTATTTT
CDR3 protein: CASSSILGADTQYF
clone size: once
V gene: TRBV6-2/TRBV6-3
D gene: NA
J gene: TRBJ2-3

CDR3 DNA: TGTGCCAGCAGCCAAGAATGGAGACTAGCGGGTGAAGAGACCCAGTACTTC
CDR3 protein: CASSQEWRLAGEETQYF
clone size: few
V gene: TRBV3-1
D gene: TRBD2
J gene: TRBJ2-5

CDR3 DNA: TGTGCCAGCAGTAGGGACAGGGTCCCCTACGAGCAGTACTTC
CDR3 protein: CASSRDRVPYEQYF
clone size: NA
V gene: TRBV7-8
D gene: TRBD1
J gene: TRBJ2-7

CDR3 DNA: TGTGCCAGCAGTGCAGACAGTTATGGGTATCCTGGCTACACCTTC
CDR3 protein: CASSADSYGYPGYTF
clone size: NA
V gene: TRBV27
D gene: NA
J gene: TRBJ1-2

CDR3 DNA: TGTGCCAGCAGCGTTGGGACTAGCGGCTACGAGCAGTACTTC
CDR3 protein: CASSVGTSGYEQYF
clone size: NA
V gene: TRBV9
D gene: TRBD2
J gene: TRBJ2-7

CDR3 DNA: TGTGCCAGCAGTTTAGCGTCGGGGGATTCGCCCCAGCATTTT
CDR3 protein: CASSLASGDSPQHF
clone size: many
V gene: TRBV12-3/TRBV12-4
D gene: NA
J gene: TRBJ1-5

CDR3 DNA: TGTGCCAGCAGTTCCACCGATAATTCACCCCTCCACTTT
CDR3 protein: CASSSTDNSPLHF
clone size: many
V gene: TRBV6-5
D gene: NA
J gene: TRBJ1-6

CDR3 DNA: TGCGCCAGCAGTGAGTCGATGGTTGGGAATGAGCAGTTCTTC
CDR3 protein: CASSESMVGNEQFF
clone size: NA
V gene: TRBV10-1
D gene: NA
J gene: TRBJ2-1

CDR3 DNA: TGTGCCAGCAGCTTAGCAGGGGAGCATGGCTACACCTTC
CDR3 protein: CASSLAGEHGYTF
clone size: many
V gene: TRBV7-9
D gene: NA
J gene: TRBJ1-2

CDR3 DNA: TGTGCCAGTAGTATAGCAGAGACAGATAATATGAACACTGAAGCTTTCTTT
CDR3 protein: CASSIAETDNMNTEAFF
clone size: NA
V gene: TRBV19
D gene: NA
J gene: TRBJ1-1

CDR3 DNA: TGCGCCAGCAGCTTGGTGGGGGGACGAGCGGAAGCCTACGAGCAGTACTTC
CDR3 protein: CASSLVGGRAEAYEQYF
clone size: once
V gene: TRBV5-1
D gene: NA
J gene: TRBJ2-7

CDR3 DNA: TGTGCCAGCAGCCAAGATCGCGGCAGGGGGCTGGGAAACACCATATATTTT
CDR3 protein: CASSQDRGRGLGNTIYF
clone size: NA
V gene: TRBV3-1
D gene: TRBD1
J gene: TRBJ1-3

CDR3 DNA: TGTGCCAGCTCACCCCTGGACAGGGACACTGAAGCTTTCTTT
CDR3 protein: CASSPLDRDTEAFF
clone size: NA
V gene: TRBV18
D gene: TRBD1
J gene: TRBJ1-1

CDR3 DNA: TGCAGTGCTAGGGGGACTAGCGTACTAGCCAAAAACATTCAGTACTTC
CDR3 protein: CSARGTSVLAKNIQYF
clone size: NA
V gene: TRBV20-1
D gene: TRBD2
J gene: TRBJ2-4

CDR3 DNA: TGTACCAGCTGGACCTCTGGGGCCAACGTCCTGACTTTC
CDR3 protein: CTSWTSGANVLTF
clone size: NA
V gene: TRBV6-1
D gene: NA
J gene: TRBJ2-6

CDR3 DNA: TGCAGCGTTTCTATATGGACCGTGAGCTCCTACGAGCAGTACTTC
CDR3 protein: CSVSIWTVSSYEQYF
clone size: few
V gene: TRBV29-1
D gene: NA
J gene: TRBJ2-7

CDR3 DNA: TGCAGCGTTCAAGACAGGTCCGAGCAGTACTTC
CDR3 protein: CSVQDRSEQYF
clone size: few
V gene: TRBV29-1
D gene: NA
J gene: TRBJ2-7

CDR3 DNA: TGTGCCAGCAGTTTAGGGGGGAGGGACACTGAAGCTTTCTTT
CDR3 protein: CASSLGGRDTEAFF
clone size: many
V gene: TRBV28
D gene: NA
J gene: TRBJ1-1

CDR3 DNA: TGTGCCAGCAGCCCGACCGCGAATGAGCAGTTCTTC
CDR3 protein: CASSPTANEQFF
clone size: few
V gene: TRBV14
D gene: NA
J gene: TRBJ2-1

CDR3 DNA: TGCAGTGCTAGAGATCAGCGGGAGGGATACACCGGGGAGCTGTTTTTT
CDR3 protein: CSARDQREGYTGELFF
clone size: few
V gene: TRBV20-1
D gene: TRBD2
J gene: TRBJ2-2

CDR3 DNA: TGTGCCAGCAGCCAAGTTCTCAGCCCTAACACTGAAGCTTTCTTT
CDR3 protein: CASSQVLSPNTEAFF
clone size: few
V gene: TRBV3-1
D gene: NA
J gene: TRBJ1-1

CDR3 DNA: TGTGCCAGCAGCTTAGACCAGTTCTACGAGCAGTACTTC
CDR3 protein: CASSLDQFYEQYF
clone size: few
V gene: TRBV7-2
D gene: NA
J gene: TRBJ2-7

CDR3 DNA: TGCAGTGCTAGAGTCCCCTCGACTAGCAAAGAGTACTTC
CDR3 protein: CSARVPSTSKEYF
clone size: few
V gene: TRBV20-1
D gene: TRBD2
J gene: TRBJ2-5

CDR3 DNA: TGCAGTGCTGACCCTCCTAGAGCCTGGGAGACCCAGTACTTC
CDR3 protein: CSADPPRAWETQYF
clone size: few
V gene: TRBV20-1
D gene: NA
J gene: TRBJ2-5

CDR3 DNA: TGTGCCAGCAGTTTAGCAGAGAGAGAGACCCAGTACTTC
CDR3 protein: CASSLAERETQYF
clone size: many
V gene: TRBV12-3/TRBV12-4
D gene: NA
J gene: TRBJ2-5

CDR3 DNA: TGTGCCAGCAGCCAAGTGTACGAAACAGATACGCAGTATTTT
CDR3 protein: CASSQVYETDTQYF
clone size: many
V gene: TRBV3-1
D gene: NA
J gene: TRBJ2-3

CDR3 DNA: TGCGCCAGCAGCTTGGATCCAAGCACGAACACTGAAGCTTTCTTT
CDR3 protein: CASSLDPSTNTEAFF
clone size: many
V gene: TRBV5-1
D gene: NA
J gene: TRBJ1-1

CDR3 DNA: TGCAGCGTTGGGGTTGGACTAGCGGGTTGGAGCTCCTACAATGAGCAGTTCTTC
CDR3 protein: CSVGVGLAGWSSYNEQFF
clone size: many
V gene: TRBV29-1
D gene: TRBD2
J gene: TRBJ2-1

CDR3 DNA: TGTGCCAGCAGGACTAGCGGGAGTGTAGATACGCAGTATTTT
CDR3 protein: CASRTSGSVDTQYF
clone size: many
V gene: TRBV12-3/TRBV12-4
D gene: TRBD2
J gene: TRBJ2-3

CDR3 DNA: TGTGCCAGCAGTCCCGGAGAGCCTTATAGCAATCAGCCCCAGCATTTT
CDR3 protein: CASSPGEPYSNQPQHF
clone size: NA
V gene: TRBV6-1
D gene: NA
J gene: TRBJ1-5

CDR3 DNA: TGTGCCAGCAGTTTCGCCCGACTGGGGGAGCAGTACTTC
CDR3 protein: CASSFARLGEQYF
clone size: many
V gene: TRBV28
D gene: NA
J gene: TRBJ2-7